The present entry profiles one T cell receptor (beta chain) with its context. Its antigen is currently unknown. This specimen belongs to a study of cytomegalovirus exposure and HLA in healthy donors. Study results and limitations: In an earlier analysis, most TCR beta V segments were productive about 90% or about 30% of the time.

Primers included in the PCR were 60 Vbeta and 13 Jbeta primers. Assay: immunoSEQ multiplex PCR; the TCRdb copy retains only in-frame clones and omits some. In the table there are around 130,000 clones, roughly 80% of which are singletons. Looked up from germline, CDR1 is MDHEN and CDR2 is SYDVKM. The CDR3 is 14 residues long. V lost 6 bases and J 0 bases, leaving 11 bases between the germline ends. The chain uses TRBV28 and TRBJ1-1, with D possibly matching TRBD1 (5 bases). Sequencing input: PBMCs. The receptor was derived from a woman aged 60-75 years in good health and CMV-seronegative. The CDR3 nucleotides read TGTGCCAGCAGACCGACAGTTATGAACACTGAAGCTTTCTTT. It is translated as CASRPTVMNTEAFF.